One sample yielded the 27 T cell receptor beta chains listed below, sequenced in a study of blood T cell repertoires in COVID-19. Using immunoSEQ multiplex PCR, the repertoire was profiled, and TCRdb retains in-frame clones only, with some absent. The data contain a few hundred thousand clones, roughly 88% of them singletons. Material: peripheral blood. These receptors were taken from a middle-aged man who had recovered from COVID-19.

This sequence joins TRBV2 and TRBJ1-5; D remains unclear. From germline, CDR1 is SNHLY and CDR2 FYNNEI. V lost 8 bases to trimming and J lost 0 bases, with 11 bases between them. This CDR3 region has 14 residues. DNA of the CDR3: TGTGCCAGCTCCTCTACTGCTAGCAATCAGCCCCAGCATTTT. It is translated as CASSSTASNQPQHF.

The rearrangement uses TRBV9 and TRBJ2-3; no firm D call. Trimming took 1 base from V and 0 from J, leaving 15 bases between them. The CDR3 totals 17 residues. Germline values: CDR1 SGDLS, CDR2 YYNGEE. The CDR3 loop is CASSVSTLGVSTDTQYF. The DNA for the CDR3 is TGTGCCAGCAGCGTATCGACGCTAGGTGTTAGCACAGATACGCAGTATTTT.

The chain is built from TRBV6-2 or TRBV6-3 and TRBJ2-7, with 10 bases identical to TRBD2. The ends lost 0 bases at V and 4 bases at J; junction bases unmatched: 9. This CDR3 is built from 17 residues. Per the germline V gene, CDR1 is MNHEY and CDR2 is SVGEGT. CDR3 coding DNA: TGTGCCAGCAGTTACTCGATCCCCCAGCGGGAGGGGTACGAGCAGTACTTC. Protein sequence: CASSYSIPQREGYEQYF.

The chain joins TRBV4-1 to TRBJ2-7; 13 positions agree with TRBD2. J gave up 5 bases and V 3 bases, and 4 bases lay outside the gene matches. CDR1 MGHRA and CDR2 YSYEKL come from the germline V gene. The CDR3 is made up of 15 amino acids. The CDR3: CASSQLGLAGDEQYF. CDR3 bases: TGCGCCAGCAGCCAGCTTGGACTAGCGGGAGACGAGCAGTACTTC.

The chain has TRBV13 and TRBJ2-3; TRBD2 aligns across 11 bases. The CDR3 length is 17 residues. The V gene's germline CDR1 is PRHDT and CDR2 FYEKMQ (reference sequence). With V trimmed by 1 base and J by 5 bases, 8 bases remained unmatched. The CDR3 DNA sequence: TGTGCCAGCAGCTTAGTCCATAGCGGGGGGGAGGGAGATACGCAGTATTTT. Translating it yields CASSLVHSGGEGDTQYF.

The chain couples TRBV5-5 to TRBJ1-1; D is perhaps TRBD1 (5 bases). From germline, CDR1 is SGHKS and CDR2 YYEKEE (reference sequence). The CDR3 contains 15 residues. V lost 0 bases and J lost 1, with 10 bases in between. The CDR3 here is CASSLDGRANTEAFF. The CDR3 DNA reads TGTGCCAGCAGCTTGGACGGCAGGGCGAACACTGAAGCTTTCTTT.

The CDR3 DNA reads as TGTGCCAGCAGTTACGGCGGGGCAACTAATGAAAAACTGTTTTTT. This encodes CASSYGGATNEKLFF. The chain uses TRBV6-5 and TRBJ1-4, with D unresolved. This CDR3 spans 15 amino acids. Germline values: CDR1 MNHEY, CDR2 SVGAGI. Trimming shortened V by 2 bases and J by 0 bases, and 7 bases separated the two germline ends.

The chain is built from TRBV7-9 and TRBJ1-4, with a possible D match to TRBD1 (5 bases). The ends were cut back, 6 bases at V and 7 bases at J, with 21 bases in the middle. CDR3 length: 16 amino acids. The germline V gene has CDR1 SEHNR and CDR2 FQNEAQ (reference sequence). The CDR3 loop is CASRAGRGDVREKLFF. In DNA, the CDR3 is TGTGCCAGCAGGGCGGGCCGGGGGGATGTACGTGAAAAACTGTTTTTT.

The rearrangement uses TRBV2 and TRBJ2-2; 10 bases are shared with TRBD2. The V and J ends lost 3 bases and 8 bases, in that order; junction bases with no gene match: 6. The germline gives CDR1 SNHLY, CDR2 FYNNEI. The CDR3 sequence is 15 residues long. The CDR3 region is CASSDERGGGGELFF. CDR3 in DNA: TGTGCCAGCAGTGACGAGCGGGGGGGAGGAGGGGAGCTGTTTTTT.

This clone was counted a few times. The gene calls are TRBV25-1 and TRBJ1-4; D call uncertain. Germline V gene sequence: CDR1 MGHDK, CDR2 SYGVNS. This CDR3 has 15 amino acids. V was clipped by 1 base and J by 1 base, with 7 bases between them. The CDR3 nucleotides are TGTGCCAGCAGTGAATTTAGGAGAACTAATGAAAAACTGTTTTTT. Amino acids: CASSEFRRTNEKLFF. Supplemented by reference TRBV25-1 and TRBJ1-4, the full variable domain reads EADIYQTPRYLVIGTGKKITLECSQTMGHDKMYWYQQDPGMELHLIHYSYGVNSTEKGDLSSESTVSRIRTEHFPLTLESARPSHTSQYLCASSEFRRTNEKLFFGSGTQLSVL.

This chain connects TRBV25-1 to TRBJ1-3; tentatively, D is TRBD1 (5 bases). This CDR3 spans 16 amino acids. Germline loops: CDR1 MGHDK, CDR2 SYGVNS. Trimming shortened V by 4 bases and J by 2 bases, and 15 bases separated the two germline ends. Written as DNA, the CDR3 is TGTGCCAGCAGTGGGGCTGGGGGGGTTCCTGGAAACACCATATATTTT. Translating it yields CASSGAGGVPGNTIYF.

This chain uses TRBV5-5 with TRBJ1-1; maybe TRBD1 (5 bases). With 0 bases removed from V and 5 bases from J, the gap between germline ends came to 14 bases. CDR1 and CDR2 (germline): SGHKS, YYEKEE (reference sequence). This CDR3 has 15 amino acids. The CDR3 DNA follows: TGTGCCAGCAGCTTGGGGCCTACGGAGGGGACTGAAGCTTTCTTT. The encoded protein is CASSLGPTEGTEAFF.

This chain links TRBV14 with TRBJ2-3; 10 nucleotides line up with TRBD2. This CDR3 region has 16 residues. Germline lookup yields CDR1 SGHDN and CDR2 FVKESK. V lost 5 bases, J lost 6 bases, and 11 bases stayed unmatched. The CDR3, as DNA: TGTGCCAGCAGCTCTCGACTAGCGGGTGGCGTGGATACGCAGTATTTT. It codes for CASSSRLAGGVDTQYF.

The V gene is TRBV19, the J gene TRBJ2-2, with TRBD2 matching over 9 bases. This CDR3 has 15 residues. Trimming took 6 bases from V and 1 from J; bases not matched to a gene: 3. Germline V CDR1 and CDR2: LNHDA, SQIVND (reference sequence). The chain's CDR3 is CASRTAGGNTGELFF. Written as DNA, the CDR3 is TGTGCCAGTAGGACAGCGGGGGGGAACACCGGGGAGCTGTTTTTT. Together with reference TRBV19 and TRBJ2-2, the CDR3 gives the full variable domain: DGGITQSPKYLFRKEGQNVTLSCEQNLNHDAMYWYRQDPGQGLRLIYYSQIVNDFQKGDIAEGYSVSREKKESFPLTVTSAQKNPTAFYLCASRTAGGNTGELFFGEGSRLTVL.

J is TRBJ2-1 and V is TRBV5-1; 8 bases are shared with TRBD2. The CDR3 sequence is 14 residues long. Germline V gives CDR1 SGHRS, CDR2 YFSETQ. V lost 7 bases, J lost 5 bases, and 8 bases stayed unmatched. The CDR3 DNA reads TGCGCCAGCGGGGGGACTAGGTTCAACAATGAGCAGTTCTTC. This encodes CASGGTRFNNEQFF.

This chain uses TRBV30 with TRBJ1-1, with D hard to call. This CDR3 contains 14 residues. CDR1 is GTSNPN, CDR2 SVGIG, per germline (reference sequence). The ends were cut back, 7 bases at V and 3 bases at J, with 18 bases in the middle. CDR3 bases: TGTGCCTTTCGACACGGACTATCATACACTGAAGCTTTCTTT. Translation: CAFRHGLSYTEAFF.

The genes are TRBV9 and TRBJ2-2, with 8 bases matching TRBD1. V gave up 0 bases and J gave up 6 bases; unmatched junction bases: 4. This CDR3 contains 15 residues. Looked up from germline, CDR1 is SGDLS and CDR2 is YYNGEE. The CDR3 sequence is CASSVEQGVAGELFF. CDR3 DNA sequence: TGTGCCAGCAGCGTAGAACAGGGGGTTGCCGGGGAGCTGTTTTTT. Filled out from reference TRBV9 and TRBJ2-2, the complete variable domain reads DSGVTQTPKHLITATGQRVTLRCSPRSGDLSVYWYQQSLDQGLQFLIQYYNGEERAKGNILERFSAQQFPDLHSELNLSSLELGDSALYFCASSVEQGVAGELFFGEGSRLTVL.

The rearrangement links TRBV7-8 to TRBJ2-3; D ambiguous. Trimming took off 1 base at V and 6 bases at J, with 8 bases between the two ends. Germline-derived CDR1 and CDR2 are SGHVS and FQNEAQ. The CDR3 is 13 amino acids. This CDR3 is CASSLDSPDTQYF. The CDR3, as DNA: TGTGCCAGCAGCTTAGACTCCCCGGATACGCAGTATTTT.

This clone was observed a few times. The genes are TRBV7-9 and TRBJ2-3; D possibly corresponds to TRBD2 (6 bases). This CDR3 is 17 amino acids long. The V and J ends lost 8 bases and 4 bases respectively, with 25 bases between them. Germline V lookup: CDR1 SEHNR, CDR2 FQNEAQ (reference sequence). DNA for the CDR3: TGTGCCAGCCGATCGACGGGCGGCCCCGGCGGGGCAGATACGCAGTATTTT. This encodes CASRSTGGPGGADTQYF.

This chain links TRBV24-1 with TRBJ2-5; D is uncertain. Trimming shortened V by 5 bases and J by 4 bases, and 10 bases separated the two germline ends. Germline-derived CDR1 and CDR2 are KGHDR and SFDVKD. This CDR3 is built from 13 residues. The CDR3 sequence: CATSAPGSETQYF. The CDR3 DNA sequence: TGTGCCACCAGTGCTCCCGGGTCAGAGACCCAGTACTTC.

This chain joins TRBV6-5 and TRBJ2-5; possibly TRBD1 for D (6 bases). Trimming shortened V by 6 bases and J by 4 bases, and 12 bases separated the two germline ends. Germline V gene lookup returns CDR1 MNHEY and CDR2 SVGAGI. This CDR3 is 13 amino acids long. In DNA, the CDR3 is TGTGCCAGCAGCCGTACAGGGCCAGAGACCCAGTACTTC. The encoded protein is CASSRTGPETQYF.

This clone was seen more than once but under ten times. The V and J genes are TRBV7-9 and TRBJ1-4, with D maybe TRBD1 (5 bases). CDR3 length equals 15 residues. Germline values: CDR1 SEHNR, CDR2 FQNEAQ (reference sequence). Trimming stripped 1 base from V and 6 bases from J, with 12 bases between. The DNA for the CDR3 is TGTGCCAGCAGCTTAGGACAGAACCCTGATGAAAAACTGTTTTTT. Residues: CASSLGQNPDEKLFF.

This rearrangement joins TRBV5-1 to TRBJ2-5; no firm D call. The CDR3 loop spans 13 amino acids. Germline V lookup: CDR1 SGHRS, CDR2 YFSETQ. The ends were cut back, 4 bases at V and 2 bases at J, with 9 bases in the middle. CDR3 protein: CASSDNSQETQYF. CDR3 nucleotide sequence: TGCGCCAGCAGCGATAACTCTCAAGAGACCCAGTACTTC.

Only a few counts were recorded for this clone. V and J are TRBV7-9 and TRBJ2-2, with no clear D. Trimming shortened V by 3 bases and J by 6 bases, and 8 bases separated the two germline ends. CDR3 length: 13 residues. Per the germline V gene, CDR1 is SEHNR and CDR2 is FQNEAQ (reference sequence). The CDR3 DNA reads TGTGCCAGCAGCTTTTACCGGGCCGGGGAGCTGTTTTTT. It codes for CASSFYRAGELFF. The whole variable domain, remainder taken from reference TRBV7-9 and TRBJ2-2, is DTGVSQNPRHKITKRGQNVTFRCDPISEHNRLYWYRQTLGQGPEFLTYFQNEAQLEKSRLLSDRFSAERPKGSFSTLEIQRTEQGDSAMYLCASSFYRAGELFFGEGSRLTVL.

The rearrangement uses TRBV19 and TRBJ2-2; 12 bases are a match to TRBD1. V was clipped by 7 bases and J by 4 bases; unmatched bases: 13. CDR1 and CDR2 from the germline V gene are LNHDA and SQIVND (reference sequence). The CDR3 sequence is 18 residues long. CDR3 DNA: TGTGCCAGTAACCCTACCGGGACAGGGGGCTGGGGCACCGGGGAGCTGTTTTTT. Protein: CASNPTGTGGWGTGELFF.

This clone was found a few times. The CDR3 reads CASSLIGGRRELTDTQYF. The CDR3 region has the DNA TGTGCCAGCAGCTTAATTGGCGGGAGAAGGGAATTAACAGATACGCAGTATTTT. V gene TRBV7-6 combines with J gene TRBJ2-3; TRBD2 matches at 7 bases. V was clipped by 2 bases and J by 3 bases; unmatched bases: 14. Germline V gene lookup returns CDR1 SGHVS and CDR2 FNYEAQ. The length of the CDR3 is 18 residues.

The J gene is TRBJ1-3, the V gene TRBV30, with TRBD1 identical over 7 bases. With V trimmed by 3 bases and J by 0 bases, 5 bases remained unmatched. Looked up from germline, CDR1 is GTSNPN and CDR2 is SVGIG (reference sequence). The CDR3 sequence is 15 residues long. The DNA of the CDR3 is TGTGCCTGGAGGTCACAGGGGCACTCTGGAAACACCATATATTTT. Its protein is CAWRSQGHSGNTIYF.